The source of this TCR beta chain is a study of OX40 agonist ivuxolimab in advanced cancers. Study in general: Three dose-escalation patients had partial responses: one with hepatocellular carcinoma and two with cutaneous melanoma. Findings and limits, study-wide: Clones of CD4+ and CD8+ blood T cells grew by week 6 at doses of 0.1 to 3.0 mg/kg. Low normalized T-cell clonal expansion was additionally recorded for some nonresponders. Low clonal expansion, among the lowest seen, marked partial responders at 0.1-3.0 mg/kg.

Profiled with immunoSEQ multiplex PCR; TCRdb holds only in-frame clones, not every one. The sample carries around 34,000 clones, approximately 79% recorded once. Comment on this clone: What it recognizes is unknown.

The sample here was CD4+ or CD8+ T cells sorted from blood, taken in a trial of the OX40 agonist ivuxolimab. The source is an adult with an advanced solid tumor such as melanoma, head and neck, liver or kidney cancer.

The CDR3 sequence: CASSSTDMLSYEQYF. CDR3 nucleotide sequence: TGTGCCAGCAGTTCCACAGACATGCTCTCCTACGAGCAGTACTTC. The V and J genes are TRBV28 and TRBJ2-7; no firm D call. The CDR3 runs to 15 residues. V shed 4 bases and J shed 0 bases, with 13 bases lying between them. Per germline, CDR1 MDHEN and CDR2 SYDVKM.